These 7 T cell receptor beta chains came from one sample sequenced in a study of CD8 T cells in Susac syndrome. Random-hexamer reverse transcription was applied to about 0.45 to 1 ug RNA. TCRdb used MiXCR to reprocess the immunoSEQ multiplex PCR reads, holding one entry per CDR3 protein. Of tens of thousands of distinct CDR3 sequences in the sample, approximately 95% were seen once. Sequenced material: CD8+ T cells from PBMCs. The source of these receptors is a human donor with multiple sclerosis.

The genes are TRBV30 and TRBJ1-1; D remains unclear. CDR1 and CDR2 from the germline V gene are GTSNPN and SVGIG (reference sequence). V was cut by 4 bases and J by 2 bases, with 8 bases left in between. The CDR3 loop spans 12 amino acids. Written as DNA, the CDR3 is TGTGCCTGGACTGGCTTTAACACTGAAGCTTTCTTT. This encodes CAWTGFNTEAFF.

The chain employs TRBV27 and TRBJ1-2; possibly TRBD1 for D (5 bases). Trimming took 2 bases from V and 7 from J, leaving 23 bases between them. The CDR3 is 17 residues long. Germline lookup yields CDR1 MNHEY and CDR2 SMNVEV (reference sequence). In DNA, the CDR3 is TGTGCCAGCAGTTTAACCGGCGGGGCAGCGCCGGGGGGTGGCTACACCTTC. Its protein product is CASSLTGGAAPGGGYTF.

V gene TRBV27 combines with J gene TRBJ2-2; tentatively, D is TRBD2 (5 bases). Germline lookup yields CDR1 MNHEY and CDR2 SMNVEV (reference sequence). V gave up 3 bases and J gave up 6 bases, with 11 bases separating them. This CDR3 is built from 14 residues. The CDR3 DNA sequence: TGTGCCAGCAGTTTCGGGAATCCGGCCGGGGAGCTGTTTTTT. Translation gives CASSFGNPAGELFF.

The chain is built from TRBV7-9 and TRBJ2-7; 8 bases align to TRBD1. V lost 2 bases and J lost 5; bases outside the gene matches: 8. The germline V gene has CDR1 SEHNR and CDR2 FQNEAQ (reference sequence). This CDR3 is built from 15 residues. The CDR3 coding sequence is TGTGCCAGCAGCTTATCCACAGGGGGTAAGGACGAGCAGTACTTC. It specifies CASSLSTGGKDEQYF. The variable domain in full, with the rest retrieved from reference TRBV7-9 and TRBJ2-7, is DTGVSQNPRHKITKRGQNVTFRCDPISEHNRLYWYRQTLGQGPEFLTYFQNEAQLEKSRLLSDRFSAERPKGSFSTLEIQRTEQGDSAMYLCASSLSTGGKDEQYFGPGTRLTVT.

The gene calls are TRBV12-3 or TRBV12-4 and TRBJ2-5; 9 nucleotides agree with TRBD2. This CDR3 contains 14 residues. Unmatched junction bases numbered 4, after V lost 3 bases and J lost 5 bases. DNA for the CDR3: TGTGCCAGCAGTTTGGTTGGACTAGCGGAGACCCAGTACTTC. Its translation: CASSLVGLAETQYF.

The chain couples TRBV2 to TRBJ1-1; D not resolved. CDR1 SNHLY and CDR2 FYNNEI come from the germline V gene. Deletions cut 0 bases from V and 5 bases from J, with 13 bases between. This CDR3 has 15 amino acids. CDR3 bases: TGTGCCAGCAGTGAAGCCGACCCCTTGAGAACTGAAGCTTTCTTT. It translates to CASSEADPLRTEAFF.

This clonotype was found once. This CDR3 reads CSALDGEAYEQYF. The CDR3 DNA sequence: TGCAGCGCTTTGGACGGAGAAGCCTACGAGCAGTACTTC. The genes are TRBV29-1 and TRBJ2-7; D is ambiguous. V was trimmed by 7 bases and J by 2 bases, leaving 15 bases between them. Germline assignment: CDR1 SQVTM and CDR2 ANQGSEA. The CDR3 is made up of 13 amino acids.